This TCR beta chain was identified during a study of cytomegalovirus exposure and HLA in healthy donors. Germline CDR1 and CDR2: SGHKS and YYEKEE (reference sequence). Trimming pared 0 bases from V and 6 bases from J, leaving 10 bases between. The CDR3 runs 14 residues. Primers included in the PCR were 60 Vbeta and 13 Jbeta primers. Generated by immunoSEQ multiplex PCR, the TCRdb table keeps only in-frame clones and is missing some. The repertoire table contains about 140,000 clones. Sequencing was carried out using PBMCs. The clonotype originates from a woman aged 18-35 years in good health and CMV-seronegative. This chain joins TRBV5-5 and TRBJ1-5, with a weak D call TRBD1 (5 bases). The CDR3 protein is CASSLGQYVQPQHF. The CDR3 bases are TGTGCCAGCAGCTTGGGACAGTATGTTCAGCCCCAGCATTTT.